The 29 T cell receptor beta chains reported below all come from one sample, sequenced in a study of OX40 agonist ivuxolimab in advanced cancers. TCRdb's table, derived via immunoSEQ multiplex PCR, lists solely in-frame clones and lacks some. There are approximately 87,000 clones in the sample; under 95% occur only once, and about 0.89% lies in the top ten. The sample was CD4+ or CD8+ T cells sorted from blood, taken in a trial of the OX40 agonist ivuxolimab. The receptors were gathered from an adult with an advanced solid tumor such as melanoma, head and neck, liver or kidney cancer.

The V call is TRBV10-3, the J call TRBJ2-7; 8 nucleotides agree with TRBD1. V shed 0 bases and J 1 base; nucleotides not matched to a gene: 11. Germline V gene sequence: CDR1 ENHRY, CDR2 SYGVKD. CDR3 length: 18 amino acids. As DNA, the CDR3 is TGTGCCATCAGTGAGTCAGGGACAGGCCCCCTTACGTCCTACGAGCAGTACTTC. Protein product: CAISESGTGPLTSYEQYF.

This sequence joins TRBV19 and TRBJ1-2, with 7 bases matching TRBD1. The CDR3 covers 11 residues. Trimming removed 8 bases from V and 6 bases from J; junction bases left unmatched: 3. Germline V gives CDR1 LNHDA, CDR2 SQIVND (reference sequence). CDR3 sequence reads: CASRTGDGYTF. The CDR3 region has the DNA TGTGCCAGTCGGACAGGTGATGGCTACACCTTC.

The V gene is TRBV19, the J gene TRBJ2-7; possibly TRBD1 or TRBD2 for D (5 bases each). The CDR3 contains 13 residues. Deletions cut 5 bases from V and 6 bases from J, with 14 bases between. The germline gives CDR1 LNHDA, CDR2 SQIVND (reference sequence). The CDR3 reads CASSSGSRGEQYF. The DNA of the CDR3 is TGTGCCAGTAGTTCAGGGTCCCGGGGCGAGCAGTACTTC. The full variable domain, completed using reference TRBV19 and TRBJ2-7, is DGGITQSPKYLFRKEGQNVTLSCEQNLNHDAMYWYRQDPGQGLRLIYYSQIVNDFQKGDIAEGYSVSREKKESFPLTVTSAQKNPTAFYLCASSSGSRGEQYFGPGTRLTVT.

The chain couples TRBV19 to TRBJ2-3; 9 bases fit TRBD1. Trimming took 6 bases from V and 3 from J; bases not matched to a gene: 1. The CDR3 contains 13 residues. Germline loops: CDR1 LNHDA, CDR2 SQIVND (reference sequence). CDR3 amino acids: CASRGQGTDTQYF. Written as DNA, the CDR3 is TGTGCCAGTAGAGGACAGGGGACAGATACGCAGTATTTT.

This chain uses TRBV30 with TRBJ1-2, with D uncertain. CDR1 is GTSNPN, CDR2 SVGIG, per germline (reference sequence). The CDR3 is 14 residues long. Between the trimmed V and J ends, which lost 0 bases and 7 bases, there was a span of 15 bases. CDR3 sequence reads: CAWSVGRPAGGYTF. The CDR3 DNA sequence: TGTGCCTGGAGTGTGGGCAGGCCCGCCGGTGGCTACACCTTC.

This clone was seen a single time. The chain combines TRBV7-6 with TRBJ2-1; unclear D gene. CDR1 and CDR2 from the germline V gene are SGHVS and FNYEAQ. V was shortened by 3 bases and J by 7 bases, with 10 bases between the two germline ends. The CDR3 has 13 amino acids. CDR3 DNA sequence: TGTGCCAGCAGCTTGGGTACGTGGAATGAGCAGTTCTTC. It translates to CASSLGTWNEQFF.

CDR3 in amino acids: CAWGQKDRGRGQPQHF. The CDR3 region has the DNA TGTGCCTGGGGACAAAAGGACAGGGGGCGGGGTCAGCCCCAGCATTTT. J is TRBJ1-5 and V is TRBV30; 11 bases are shared with TRBD1. Germline lookup yields CDR1 GTSNPN and CDR2 SVGIG (reference sequence). This CDR3 is 16 amino acids long. The junction had 12 bases not matched to a gene; V was cut back by 5 bases and J by 6 bases.

The chain recombines TRBV29-1 with TRBJ1-1; 11 nucleotides match TRBD1. The CDR3 has 14 residues. J gave up 5 bases and V 4 bases, and 6 bases lay outside the gene matches. Germline CDR1 and CDR2: SQVTM and ANQGSEA. This CDR3 reads CSVGRTGGFTEAFF. The CDR3 coding sequence is TGCAGCGTTGGCAGGACAGGGGGCTTTACTGAAGCTTTCTTT.

This rearrangement joins TRBV9 to TRBJ2-7; TRBD1 might be the D (6 bases). The germline gives CDR1 SGDLS, CDR2 YYNGEE. V was pared by 0 bases and J by 0 bases, with 13 bases between. The CDR3 has 16 amino acids. In nucleotides, the CDR3 is TGTGCCAGCAGCGTAGGCGGACAGTCTTTCTCCTACGAGCAGTACTTC. Protein product: CASSVGGQSFSYEQYF.

CDR3 residues: CASSYTVNTEAFF. The CDR3 DNA is TGTGCCAGCAGTTATACGGTGAACACTGAAGCTTTCTTT. J is TRBJ1-1 and V is TRBV6-5; D remains ambiguous. The CDR3 runs 13 residues. Germline V lookup: CDR1 MNHEY, CDR2 SVGAGI. The ends were cut back, 3 bases at V and 0 bases at J, with 5 bases in the middle.

This clone appeared once. The rearrangement joins TRBV4-1 to TRBJ1-2; D unclear. CDR1 and CDR2 (germline): MGHRA, YSYEKL. V dropped 1 base and J dropped 6 bases, with 12 bases sitting between them. The CDR3 has 14 amino acids. DNA for the CDR3: TGCGCCAGCAGCCAAGGAGGCAGGATTGATGGCTACACCTTC. Its protein is CASSQGGRIDGYTF.

The CDR3 nucleotides are TGTGCCAGCAGCTTACAGGGGACGGGGGGGGAAGCTTTCTTT. It specifies CASSLQGTGGEAFF. The V call is TRBV11-2, the J call TRBJ1-1, with D possibly TRBD1 on 6 matching bases. The germline gives CDR1 SGHAT, CDR2 FQNNGV. V shed 2 bases and J shed 8 bases, with 15 bases lying between them. CDR3 length equals 14 residues.

The count of this clone is one. This chain connects TRBV10-3 to TRBJ2-5; no clear D gene. Trimming stripped 2 bases from V and 2 bases from J, with 9 bases between. The germline gives CDR1 ENHRY, CDR2 SYGVKD. This CDR3 spans 14 amino acids. The CDR3: CAISELGYQETQYF. CDR3 in DNA: TGTGCCATCAGTGAGCTGGGTTATCAAGAGACCCAGTACTTC.

The count of this clone is one. The chain uses TRBV18 and TRBJ1-4; 7 bases fit TRBD1. Trimming removed 3 bases from V and 0 bases from J; junction bases left unmatched: 4. The CDR3 runs 16 residues. Germline V CDR1 and CDR2: KGHSH, LQKENI. DNA for the CDR3: TGTGCCAGCTCACCGCGACAGGGTGCAACTAATGAAAAACTGTTTTTT. This encodes CASSPRQGATNEKLFF.

This clone was found once. V is TRBV2 and J is TRBJ2-2, with D perhaps matching TRBD1 (5 bases). Trimming stripped 2 bases from V and 7 bases from J, with 11 bases between. The CDR3 runs to 14 residues. Germline V gives CDR1 SNHLY, CDR2 FYNNEI. The CDR3 DNA reads as TGTGCCAGCAGTGAAAGGACAACCAGCGGGGAGCTGTTTTTT. Its protein product is CASSERTTSGELFF.

V usage is TRBV5-5 and J usage is TRBJ1-1; D uncertain. This CDR3 region has 16 residues. V was cut by 2 bases and J by 0 bases, with 14 bases left in between. Germline V gene lookup returns CDR1 SGHKS and CDR2 YYEKEE (reference sequence). CDR3 DNA: TGTGCCAGCAGCTTTTCAGCTAATATAATGAACACTGAAGCTTTCTTT. It translates to CASSFSANIMNTEAFF.

The genes are TRBV4-3 and TRBJ2-7, with TRBD1 matching 10 bases. There are 15 residues in the CDR3. CDR1 is LGHNA, CDR2 YSLEER, per germline. V lost 0 bases and J lost 3; bases outside the gene matches: 2. CDR3 sequence reads: CASSQEGQGFYEQYF. Here the CDR3 DNA reads TGCGCCAGCAGCCAAGAGGGACAGGGGTTCTACGAGCAGTACTTC.

The V and J genes are TRBV2 and TRBJ1-2; 7 bases are shared with TRBD1. After removal of 6 bases from V and 5 bases from J, the junction contained 12 bases not matched to a gene. CDR1 and CDR2 (germline): SNHLY, FYNNEI. The CDR3 contains 15 residues. The CDR3 DNA reads as TGTGCCAGCAGCCCGGGACAGAGCAAATCTTATGGCTACACCTTC. Translated, it gives CASSPGQSKSYGYTF.

This clone appeared a single time. V usage is TRBV7-3 and J usage is TRBJ1-3; TRBD1 might be the D (5 bases). V was clipped by 5 bases and J by 5 bases, with 13 bases between them. The germline CDR1 and CDR2 sequences are SGHTA and FQGTGA. This CDR3 contains 14 residues. CDR3 DNA sequence: TGTGCCAGCAGCCCTGGCCAGGGTCGAAACACCATATATTTT. Its translation is CASSPGQGRNTIYF.

The genes are TRBV6-5 and TRBJ2-7; 8 bases line up with TRBD1. Trimming at V came to 6 bases and at J to 0 bases, leaving 7 bases not matched to a gene. Germline V CDR1 and CDR2: MNHEY, SVGAGI. The CDR3 is 15 amino acids. The CDR3 DNA reads TGTGCCAGCAGCCCCCCAGGGGGCCTCTCCTACGAGCAGTACTTC. Translated: CASSPPGGLSYEQYF.

The gene calls are TRBV7-2 and TRBJ2-3, with 10 positions matching TRBD2. The J segment lost 2 bases and the V segment lost 2 bases, leaving 1 base of the junction unmatched. CDR1 and CDR2 from the germline V gene are SGHTA and FQGNSA. The CDR3 spans 15 residues. The CDR3 spells CASSLTSGATDTQYF. In DNA, the CDR3 is TGTGCCAGCAGCTTAACTAGCGGGGCCACAGATACGCAGTATTTT.

The chain uses TRBV19 and TRBJ2-3, with D perhaps TRBD2 (6 bases). V gave up 2 bases and J gave up 3 bases, with 9 bases separating them. CDR1 and CDR2 from the germline V gene are LNHDA and SQIVND (reference sequence). There are 14 residues in the CDR3. The CDR3 coding sequence is TGTGCCAGTAGTATACGCGGGACTACAGATACGCAGTATTTT. Amino acid sequence: CASSIRGTTDTQYF.

The count of this clone is one. At one boundary the junction diverges from the germline segment, which might be a read error. This rearrangement joins TRBV2 to TRBJ2-1; 14 positions agree with TRBD2. CDR3 length: 14 amino acids. Germline CDR1 is SNHLY and CDR2 is FYNNEI. CDR3 amino acids: CASSEGTSGSGSFF. For the CDR3, the DNA is TGTGCCAGCAGCGAAGGGACTAGCGGGAGCGGGTCGTTCTTC.

The chain links TRBV7-2 to TRBJ2-1; D is possibly TRBD1 (8 bases). The CDR3 has 13 amino acids. V was shortened by 5 bases and J by 9 bases, with 14 bases between the two germline ends. From germline, CDR1 is SGHTA and CDR2 FQGNSA. The CDR3 sequence is CASSRTGTTEQFF. Here the CDR3 DNA reads TGTGCCAGCAGCCGGACAGGGACTACTGAGCAGTTCTTC.

The CDR3 here is CASSISTAGTGVAEQYF. As DNA, the CDR3 is TGTGCCAGTAGTATCAGTACCGCCGGGACAGGGGTCGCCGAGCAGTACTTC. The chain links TRBV19 to TRBJ2-7, with TRBD1 identical over 10 bases. Germline values: CDR1 LNHDA, CDR2 SQIVND (reference sequence). The CDR3 has 17 residues. With 3 bases clipped from V and 6 bases from J, the junction kept 14 bases outside the gene matches.

The DNA for the CDR3 is TGTGCCAGCAGCTCCGTATTCCTGGCGGGAAACACCATATATTTT. Its protein is CASSSVFLAGNTIYF. V gene TRBV28 combines with J gene TRBJ1-3; D remains unclear. The V gene's germline CDR1 is MDHEN and CDR2 SYDVKM. V shed 6 bases and J shed 4 bases, with 16 bases lying between them. This CDR3 comprises 15 residues.

This chain joins TRBV10-3 and TRBJ2-1; 7 bases agree with TRBD1. The germline V gene encodes CDR1 ENHRY and CDR2 SYGVKD. The junction had 8 bases not matched to a gene; V was cut back by 9 bases and J by 0 bases. This CDR3 has 15 amino acids. CDR3 sequence (DNA): TGTGCCATAACGACAGGGCCTAGCTCCTACAATGAGCAGTTCTTC. As protein: CAITTGPSSYNEQFF.

V is TRBV19 and J is TRBJ1-4; 7 positions match TRBD1. Germline loops: CDR1 LNHDA, CDR2 SQIVND (reference sequence). The V gene end was trimmed by 10 bases and the J gene end by 0 bases; junction bases not matched to a gene: 8. CDR3 length equals 15 residues. CDR3 in DNA: TGTGCCACGGACAGGACACGAGCAACTAATGAAAAACTGTTTTTT. Amino acids: CATDRTRATNEKLFF. The full variable domain, its missing parts supplied by reference TRBV19 and TRBJ1-4, is DGGITQSPKYLFRKEGQNVTLSCEQNLNHDAMYWYRQDPGQGLRLIYYSQIVNDFQKGDIAEGYSVSREKKESFPLTVTSAQKNPTAFYLCATDRTRATNEKLFFGSGTQLSVL.

The chain employs TRBV6-4 and TRBJ1-3; 9 nucleotides agree with TRBD1. The CDR3 is 17 amino acids. The ends lost 10 bases at V and 0 bases at J; junction bases unmatched: 13. In germline, CDR1 is MRHNA, CDR2 SNTAGT. In DNA form, the CDR3 reads TGTGCCACCCGAACCAAAACAGGGGGCTACTCTGGAAACACCATATATTTT. It is translated as CATRTKTGGYSGNTIYF.